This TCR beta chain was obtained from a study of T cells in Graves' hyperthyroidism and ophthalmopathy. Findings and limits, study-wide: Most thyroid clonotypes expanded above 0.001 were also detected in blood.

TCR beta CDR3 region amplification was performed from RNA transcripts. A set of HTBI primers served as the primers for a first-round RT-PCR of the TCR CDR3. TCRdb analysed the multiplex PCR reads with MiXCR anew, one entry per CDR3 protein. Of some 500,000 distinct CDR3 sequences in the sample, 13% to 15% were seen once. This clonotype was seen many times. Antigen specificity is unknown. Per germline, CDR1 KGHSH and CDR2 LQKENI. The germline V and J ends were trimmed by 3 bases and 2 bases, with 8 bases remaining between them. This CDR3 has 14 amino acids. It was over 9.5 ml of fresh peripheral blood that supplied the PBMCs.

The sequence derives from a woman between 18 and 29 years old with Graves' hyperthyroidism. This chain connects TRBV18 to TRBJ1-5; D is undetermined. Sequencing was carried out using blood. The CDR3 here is CASSPSEGNQPQHF. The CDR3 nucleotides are TGTGCCAGCTCACCTTCAGAGGGCAATCAGCCCCAGCATTTT.